The T cell receptor (beta chain) under discussion was sequenced for a study of OX40 agonist ivuxolimab in advanced cancers. This table comes from immunoSEQ multiplex PCR, and its TCRdb copy is limited to in-frame clones, with some not included. The sample carries approximately 17,000 clones, 70% to 90% recorded once. The V segment lost 6 bases and the J segment 4 bases; nucleotides outside the gene matches: 6. Germline-derived CDR1 and CDR2 are KGHSH and LQKENI. This CDR3 region has 14 residues. The source was CD4+ or CD8+ T cells sorted from blood, collected in a trial of the OX40 agonist ivuxolimab. This sequence joins TRBV18 and TRBJ2-3; 8 bases line up with TRBD1. This TCR was recovered from an adult with an advanced solid tumor such as melanoma, head and neck, liver or kidney cancer. The CDR3 region is CASSPDRGADTQYF. The CDR3 nucleotides read TGTGCCAGCTCCCCAGACAGGGGAGCAGATACGCAGTATTTT.